Here is one T cell receptor beta chain with its context. This receptor's antigen is unknown. Base qualities are not provided; no much larger clone lies one nucleotide away. These data are taken from a study of cytomegalovirus exposure and HLA in healthy donors (dated by TCRdb to the late 2010s). With regard to the full study: An earlier analysis of 587 of the donors reported about 260 Gb of sequence data and 117 million unique TCR beta sequences obtained from around 170 million T cells. Approximately 300 gigabases of sequencing data and approximately 92 million unique TCR sequences made up an early release that covered approximately 620 HLA-typed donors. Among the 398 genotyped donors, around 81% belonged to the genetic ancestry cluster associated with self-reported Caucasian donors. The study aimed to test whether cataloging public T cell receptors could reveal signatures of past pathogen exposure. Using immunosequencing, the study profiled T cell repertoires from about 610 subjects and related those repertoires to cytomegalovirus serostatus. In addition to the first cohort of 650 to 800 subjects, a separate validation cohort of under 150 different subjects was used. To predict cytomegalovirus infection status, the study combined high-throughput TCR immunosequencing, statistical association of individual TCRs with disease status, and machine learning. To study patterns of TCR occurrence, a later analysis re-analyzed previously published TCR beta repertoires from 700 or so donors and added high-resolution HLA genotyping. In the later analysis, no new phenotypic data were used to find candidate immune exposures; instead, reliance was placed on TCR beta sequences and their occurrence across donors. An earlier analysis of more than 450 of the donors used high-throughput TCR beta sequencing to judge whether each TCR beta V gene segment behaved as functional or pseudogenic. Donor age, sex, ethnicity and CMV serostatus were compiled alongside the repertoire data. A later genetic analysis took genome-wide SNP genotypes for about three fifths of the roughly 670 donors and used that subset as a discovery cohort. All discovery cohort repertoires had been generated using a single sequencing platform. HLA typing included class I and class II loci at four-digit resolution. The number of typed donors differed by locus: about 620-640 for A, B, C, DRB1 and DQB1; 500 to 550 for DQA1; some 610 for DPA1; and 400 to 480 for DPB1. About five DR-DQ haplotypes were handled as single units for association and clustering, since linkage in the cohort was strong. Across around 400 genotyped donors of the cohort, an average of about 240,000 unique TCR beta nucleotide sequences per donor were sequenced, and roughly 18% of those sequences were non-productive. The investigation overall reported the following: Cytomegalovirus status was reported to be diagnosed by the classifier with high specificity and sensitivity in both the original and validation cohorts. Broadly in line with IMGT annotations, most TCR beta V segments showed up in productive rearrangements about 90% or about 30% of the time in an earlier analysis of several hundred of the donors. The earlier analysis of 587 of the donors excluded 15 to 20 rarely observed V segments, including chromosome 9 orphons, because counts were too low. According to the authors, the approach could potentially be generalized to other disease states and immunological phenotypes. A later analysis reported that several top co-occurrence clusters appeared linked to parvovirus B19, influenza, CMV and Epstein-Barr virus. In a later genetic analysis, a missense DCLRE1C variant was associated with V-gene and J-gene trimming of TCR beta chains, and the association was replicated in an independent cohort. Correlated functional status among segregating V segments might be attributable to linkage disequilibrium, but an unknown experimental factor could not be ruled out. A further reported finding was that TCR beta sequences accurately predicted the HLA-A and HLA-B alleles for most subjects in the first cohort. In a later analysis, HLA-associated TCR beta chains were found to be more clonally expanded and to have lower generation probabilities than equally common non-associated chains. A later analysis found that TCR association rates varied across HLA loci, with DRB1 alleles showing the most associated TCRs and HLA-C alleles the fewest. While some public TCRs were present in many individuals, most TCR sequences turned up only very rarely across donors. Sequencing depth was assumed to be roughly uniform across donors in the presence/absence analyses, though that assumption may not hold. A later analysis found that most CMV-associated TCR beta chains appeared HLA-restricted, with HLA associations seemingly driven largely by CMV exposure. HLA typing was unavailable for some donors at each locus, so association tests used only the typed subset. Immune exposure information for the cohort was limited to CMV serostatus. The study gave a list of about 150 TCR beta chains associated with cytomegalovirus. This cohort had only TCR beta chains sequenced, and the lack of alpha or paired-chain data limited which features could be detected. Strong co-occurrence of HLA alleles, especially DR and DQ, made assigning TCR associations to individual alleles difficult. Some IMGT-functional V segments, including TRBV6-2 and TRBV6-3, could not be told apart with the 87-base-pair reads, so those segments were excluded. In vitro tests confirmed that a few of the cytomegalovirus-associated TCR beta chains recognize cytomegalovirus antigens. A group of highly shared sequence variants was considered likely to be a technical artifact of the sequencing pipeline. According to a later genetic analysis, donors in an Asian-associated ancestry cluster had fewer N-insertions in productive TCRs than the approximately 710-donor mean. At a false discovery rate of 0.05, a later analysis linked about 16,000 TCR beta sequences to specific HLA alleles.

Receptors were amplified or captured by the immunoSEQ multiplex PCR assay. For the multiplex PCR, a mixture combining 60 forward primers for TCR Vbeta segments and 13 reverse primers for TCR Jbeta segments was used. The CDR3 region of rearranged TCR beta genes was amplified from genomic DNA by a multiplex PCR assay. The amplified TCR beta libraries were sequenced on the Illumina HiSeq System as 87-base-pair reads. On the authors' methods: Across the 666 repertoires, a later analysis counted 75 million to 90 million unique TCR beta chains, around 10 million of which were shared by at least two donors. To remove PCR and sequencing errors, raw reads were error-corrected and collapsed into unique sequences using a nearest-neighbor algorithm that merged closely related sequences. Alignment of CDR3 sequences to IMGT reference sequences was used to assign V, D and J gene segments. For a sequence to be retained, at least a six-nucleotide match to both a V gene segment and a J gene segment was required. Rearrangements were classified as productive when the CDR3 lacked stop codons and remained in frame with V and J, and all other rearrangements were classified as non-productive. Following IMGT convention, CDR3 was defined as the stretch from the second conserved V-encoded cysteine up to the conserved J-encoded phenylalanine. Sequences without an unambiguous match to a single V gene segment were excluded from the earlier analysis of about 600 of the donors. An earlier analysis of several hundred of the donors called V segments functional above 56.7% productive rearrangements and segregating when the between-donor standard deviation exceeded 5%. A statistical classification framework was built for diagnosing cytomegalovirus status from the catalog of TCR beta chain sequences. A later analysis assigned V and J genes by comparing TCR nucleotide sequences with IMGT/GENE-DB human TR gene sequences. Using the TCRdist pipeline, a later analysis assigned CDR3 sequences along with most-parsimonious VDJ recombination scenarios. In a later analysis, each TCR beta chain was defined by its CDR3 amino acid sequence together with its V-gene family, and reads without a unique V-gene family were excluded. A later analysis removed 500 to 600 highly shared, low-generation-probability nucleotide sequences to deal with suspected cross-contamination and a sequencing artifact. For each public chain, a later analysis derived a clonal expansion index from normalized ranks of inferred template counts within each repertoire. A later analysis computed generation probabilities with a VDJ recombination model fitted to out-of-frame rearrangements, and checked the results against IGoR. Hypergeometric tests were used in a later analysis to score TCR-TCR, TCR-HLA and TCR-CMV co-occurrence, with a repertoire-size bias correction applied to the TCR pairs. False discovery rates were estimated in a later analysis by permuting HLA or CMV assignments 20 times. In a later analysis, co-occurring TCRs were grouped with DBSCAN, and TCRdist sequence similarity was added when clustering was performed within HLA-allele-positive subsets. Repertoires with fewer than 30,000 or more than 120,000 public chains were left out of co-occurrence clustering, as were about 5 repertoires with anomalous nucleotide sharing. TCRdb carries this immuneACCESS record with in-frame sequences only. Its versions omit some clonotypes, under half of them owing to an unresolved V gene in the studies checked, with the rest unexplained. Clone size and the V and J calls come from that table; the DNA yielded D and trimming. Within this sample are 160,000 or so clones, with around 79% of them counted one time only. The top ten constitute over 2.5% of the sample.

The cohort comprised 710 or so healthy bone marrow donors. At the time of sampling, all cohort members were nominally healthy, though unrecorded immune exposures were likely present. The donor was CMV seronegative and was included in the group of about 350 seronegative cohort members. Each donor provided a peripheral blood sample, and peripheral blood mononuclear cells were used for TCR beta sequencing. Genomic DNA was extracted from the blood cell samples with the Qiagen DNeasy Blood Extraction Kit. The CDR3 covers 15 residues, taking in both the cysteine and the phenylalanine. Just CDR3 DNA is preserved here, 45 bases in frame from base 1. Trimming removed 4 bases from V and 5 bases from J; the gene matches leave 8 bases unexplained. CDR1 LGHNA and CDR2 YNFKEQ were looked up in the germline V gene.

This TCR was recovered from a female donor in good health and CMV-seronegative. Input material: PBMCs. The sequence joins TRBV4-2 to TRBJ1-5, with TRBD1 identical over 7 junction bases. This receptor has the CDR3 CASSPLDRDDQPQHF. Here is the DNA: TGTGCCAGCAGCCCGCTTGACAGGGATGATCAGCCCCAGCATTTT.